The following is a TCR beta chain sequence with its context. It lacks a known antigen. Base qualities are not recorded, but no much larger clone differs from it by a single base. The time point label, as the study defines it: cycle 2 day 1 (C2D1) of nivolumab. Relapse after autologous stem cell transplantation had occurred in all trial patients, and cohorts A, B and C were distinguished by prior brentuximab vedotin exposure. The trial cohort included around 56 patients with relapsed/refractory classical Hodgkin lymphoma, and each patient had a best overall response of complete response, partial response or progressive disease. In the multi-cohort phase II CheckMate 205 trial, trial patients received single-agent nivolumab. An independent review committee assessed best overall response by applying the 2007 International Working Group response criteria. Trial PBMCs were collected just before the start of nivolumab (C1D1) and during therapy at cycle 2 day 1 and cycle 4 day 1. After peripheral blood was drawn into 8 mL Vacutainer Cell Preparation Tubes, PBMCs were isolated by centrifugation and then cryopreserved.

This entry is derived from a study of PD-1 blockade in classical Hodgkin lymphoma (dated by TCRdb to about 2020). Regarding the research as a whole: Nivolumab dosing was 3 mg/kg intravenously every 2 weeks, continuing until either disease progression or unacceptable toxicity. The study used TCR beta sequencing and CyTOF to define a peripheral blood immune signature of response to PD-1 blockade in classical Hodgkin lymphoma.

From cysteine to phenylalanine, the CDR3 is 12 amino acids long. Just the 36-base CDR3 DNA is kept, in frame starting at base 1. V and J are truncated by 2 bases and 10 bases respectively, leaving an intervening sequence of 9 bases. CDR1 is given as SGHNT and CDR2 as YENEEA, both from the germline V gene. Genomic DNA was extracted with the Qiagen DNeasy kit from unsorted PBMCs and from negatively selected CD4+ and CD8+ fractions. TCR beta CDR3 regions were amplified by immunoSEQ multiplex PCR using primers annealing to V and J segments. Amplification bias was minimized using a synthetic immune receptor repertoire, and residual bias was removed computationally after sequencing. The original pipeline was this. Repertoire diversity was quantified as the Shannon entropy index using custom Python scripts. Unsorted, CD4+ and CD8+ repertoires were analyzed separately, except for combined analyses in which CD4+ and CD8+ sequences were merged in silico. A clone counted as expanded when the clone's frequency after treatment rose at least 2-fold relative to C1D1, and clones undetected at baseline were given a pseudocount of 0.5. Clones with 0 or 1 copy at C1D1 were classified as singleton clones, and clones with 2 or more copies were classified as non-singleton clones. By matching protein sequences in sorted samples from the same patient, clones expanded in unsorted samples were annotated as CD4+, CD8+ or unknown. Wilcoxon tests were applied to paired samples to test diversity changes from C1D1 to C4D1. In its TCRdb copy, this immuneACCESS table keeps in-frame sequences only and misses some clones. Where compared with another copy, unresolved V genes explain less than half of these, and the others have no known cause. V, J and clone size are taken as reported in that table, and D and trimming were inferred from the DNA itself. This sample comprises approximately 98,000 clones, about 88% of them detected only once. About 20% of the sample goes to the ten largest clones.

Results the study describes overall, beyond this receptor: Only a single clinical trial cohort was studied, and what caused the repertoire differences, possibly disease activity or prior therapy, remained undefined. CD4+ but not CD8+ TCR diversity rose significantly by C4D1 (p=0.0027 vs p=0.16), most apparent in complete responders (p=0.02). Baseline TCR diversity was reported to be lower in newly diagnosed patients than in healthy donors and to be lower still in relapsed/refractory patients. Among trial patients, those achieving complete response had baseline diversity similar to that of newly diagnosed patients, while diversity was significantly lower in partial responders and progressors. Patients starting nivolumab less than 1 year after ASCT had lower diversity and were excluded from later analyses to avoid confounding by immune reconstitution.

The input for sequencing was peripheral blood mononuclear cells (PBMCs), taken before the second cycle of nivolumab. The V and J genes are TRBV11-3 and TRBJ2-1, with the D gene not confidently named. The sequence was collected from a human donor with classical Hodgkin lymphoma. In nucleotides, the sequence is TGTGCCAGCAGCTTAAACGGCGAAGAGCAGTTCTTC. Translation gives CASSLNGEEQFF.